This T cell receptor (beta chain) was captured by sequencing in a study of cytomegalovirus exposure and HLA in healthy donors. Use of 60 Vbeta and 13 Jbeta primers characterized the PCR. Libraries were prepared by immunoSEQ multiplex PCR; TCRdb keeps only in-frame clonotypes and omits some of them. Here the sample table reports about 52,000 clones. Study conclusions and caveats: Clonal expansion, a later analysis showed, was greater in HLA-associated TCR beta chains than in equally common others. The HLA-A and HLA-B alleles of most subjects were reportedly predicted accurately from TCR beta sequences.

CDR1 and CDR2 from the germline V gene are KGHSH and LQKENI. V dropped 5 bases and J dropped 1 base, with 17 bases sitting between them. This CDR3 has 16 residues. Details on this clone: Its antigen is undetermined.

The specimen was PBMCs. This sequence originates from a woman between 55 and 75 years old in good health and CMV-seropositive. The chain is built from TRBV18 and TRBJ1-1, with D tentatively TRBD1 (6 bases). DNA of the CDR3: TGTGCCAGCTCATCCGCACAGGGATATGCGAACACTGAAGCTTTCTTT. It encodes CASSSAQGYANTEAFF.